This T cell receptor beta chain was identified in a study of T cell responses to AZD1222 COVID-19 vaccine. Study-wide findings and caveats: Spike-specific TCR breadth and depth were elevated following two AZD1222 doses. Only after the peak T cell response were repertoires sampled. Spike-wide coverage was observed for vaccine-associated CD4 TCRs, with dominant responses at 160-218 and 743-854.

In the case of this clone: Its specificity is unknown.

Unmatched junction bases numbered 10, after V lost 1 base and J lost 4 bases. Per the germline V gene, CDR1 is LGHNA and CDR2 is YSLEER. The CDR3 extends over 16 amino acids. The assay was immunoSEQ multiplex PCR, and TCRdb's table has in-frame clones only and misses some. The profile shows 95,000 to 100,000 clones, around 87% of them singletons. The chain recombines TRBV4-3 with TRBJ2-7, with 7 bases aligning to TRBD1. The sequencing used peripheral blood, collected 28 days after the second AZD1222 dose. This receptor was obtained from an adult who received the AZD1222 COVID-19 vaccine. The CDR3 region is CASSQGATGRPYEQYF. The CDR3 nucleotides are TGCGCCAGCAGCCAAGGGGCGACAGGGCGGCCTTACGAGCAGTACTTC.